This entry lists 19 T cell receptor beta chains sequenced from one sample in a study of blood T cell repertoires in COVID-19. Using immunoSEQ multiplex PCR, the repertoire was profiled, and TCRdb retains in-frame clones only, with some absent. The repertoire consists of 250,000 to 350,000 clones, with more than 85% occurring once and the leading ten covering over 2%. Specimen: peripheral blood. The receptors shown here come from a woman in her twenties or thirties with COVID-19, enrolled during active disease.

J is TRBJ1-1 and V is TRBV5-6; no firm D call. CDR3 size: 14 residues. The V gene's germline CDR1 is SGHDT and CDR2 YYEEEE. The V end was cut by 1 base, the J end by 1 base, with 8 bases between. CDR3 DNA sequence: TGTGCCAGCAGCTTGCCGGGGAAGAACACTGAAGCTTTCTTT. It codes for CASSLPGKNTEAFF.

The CDR3 nucleotides are TGTGCCAGCAGCGTGGGACTAGCGAACACAGATACGCAGTATTTT. As protein: CASSVGLANTDTQYF. The chain recombines TRBV9 with TRBJ2-3; 10 bases align to TRBD2. Germline values: CDR1 SGDLS, CDR2 YYNGEE. V lost 2 bases to trimming and J lost 2 bases; unmatched junction nucleotides: 2. The length of the CDR3 is 15 residues.

The chain joins TRBV19 to TRBJ1-2; D is unresolved. CDR1 and CDR2 from the germline V gene are LNHDA and SQIVND (reference sequence). V was cut by 5 bases and J by 5 bases, with 12 bases left in between. The length of the CDR3 is 13 residues. CDR3: CASSDSPGYGYTF. Written as DNA, the CDR3 is TGTGCCAGTAGTGATAGCCCGGGATATGGCTACACCTTC.

The V call is TRBV28, the J call TRBJ2-2, with D tentatively TRBD1 (5 bases). V lost 10 bases to trimming and J lost 7 bases, with 19 bases between them. The CDR3 spans 14 residues. CDR1 MDHEN and CDR2 SYDVKM come from the germline V gene. Here the CDR3 reads CATHRQGGHGELFF. CDR3 nucleotide sequence: TGTGCCACCCATCGGCAGGGCGGTCACGGGGAGCTGTTTTTT. The whole variable domain, filled in from reference TRBV28 and TRBJ2-2, reads DVKVTQSSRYLVKRTGEKVFLECVQDMDHENMFWYRQDPGLGLRLIYFSYDVKMKEKGDIPEGYSVSREKKERFSLILESASTNQTSMYLCATHRQGGHGELFFGEGSRLTVL.

This clone was seen a few times. The V gene is TRBV5-8, the J gene TRBJ2-2; 10 bases agree with TRBD1. In germline, CDR1 is SGHTS, CDR2 YDEGEE. This CDR3 has 14 amino acids. V dropped 4 bases and J dropped 6; count of bases not matched to a gene: 3. The DNA of the CDR3 is TGTGCCAGCAGCCAGGGACAGGGGTCCGGGGAGCTGTTTTTT. Its translation: CASSQGQGSGELFF. Filled out from reference TRBV5-8 and TRBJ2-2, the complete variable domain reads EAGVTQSPTHLIKTRGQQATLRCSPISGHTSVYWYQQALGLGLQFLLWYDEGEERNRGNFPPRFSGRQFPNYSSELNVNALELEDSALYLCASSQGQGSGELFFGEGSRLTVL.

The chain links TRBV15 to TRBJ2-7; D might be TRBD1 (8 bases). V dropped 6 bases and J dropped 3 bases, with 15 bases sitting between them. Germline V lookup: CDR1 LNHNV, CDR2 YYDKDF (reference sequence). The CDR3 runs 14 residues. CDR3 nucleotides: TGTGCCACCAGTCTGACAGGGGAGGGCTACGAGCAGTACTTC. It encodes CATSLTGEGYEQYF.

Notes on this clone: Other DNA sequences from this sample encode an identical CDR3 as well. The rearrangement joins TRBV3-1 (or the pseudogene TRBV3-2) to TRBJ2-2; D uncertain. Trimming shortened V by 0 bases and J by 1 base, and 3 bases separated the two germline ends. This CDR3 is built from 14 residues. Germline CDR1 and CDR2: LGHDT and YNNKEL (reference sequence). The CDR3 loop is CASSQDRNTGELFF. The CDR3 nucleotides are TGTGCCAGCAGCCAAGACAGGAACACCGGGGAGCTGTTTTTT.

V gene TRBV7-6 combines with J gene TRBJ2-1, with D possibly being TRBD2 (5 bases). The V gene lost 4 bases and the J gene lost 5 bases, with 15 bases spanning the gap. Germline V CDR1 and CDR2: SGHVS, FNYEAQ. This CDR3 is 15 amino acids long. Here the CDR3 reads CASSSPLAANNEQFF. The CDR3 DNA is TGTGCCAGCAGCTCCCCGCTAGCAGCGAACAATGAGCAGTTCTTC.

This chain joins TRBV6-4 and TRBJ1-1; TRBD1 agrees at 8 bases. Trimming took 6 bases from V and 6 from J; bases not matched to a gene: 15. This CDR3 has 16 amino acids. Germline V CDR1 and CDR2: MRHNA, SNTAGT. CDR3: CASRSTLGQETPEAFF. CDR3 sequence (DNA): TGTGCCAGCAGGTCTACATTGGGACAGGAGACCCCTGAAGCTTTCTTT.

The rearrangement links TRBV10-3 to TRBJ2-1; 10 bases are a match to TRBD2. Germline CDR1 and CDR2: ENHRY and SYGVKD. V shed 0 bases and J 8 bases; nucleotides not matched to a gene: 13. CDR3 length: 18 amino acids. The CDR3, as DNA: TGTGCCATCAGTGAGTCAAGTGTAGCGGGAGGTAGTTTTTATGAGCAGTTCTTC. It specifies CAISESSVAGGSFYEQFF.

V is TRBV28 and J is TRBJ1-6, with D possibly TRBD1 on 6 matching bases. Per the germline V gene, CDR1 is MDHEN and CDR2 is SYDVKM. V dropped 6 bases and J dropped 0 bases, with 15 bases sitting between them. The CDR3 has 17 amino acids. The CDR3 spells CASSGQIISSYNSPLHF. In DNA, the CDR3 is TGTGCCAGCAGCGGACAGATTATCTCCTCCTATAATTCACCCCTCCACTTT.

The chain links TRBV28 to TRBJ1-4, with 7 bases aligning to TRBD1. Germline CDR1 reads MDHEN; CDR2 reads SYDVKM. The CDR3 loop spans 15 amino acids. Germline trimming cut 5 bases from V and 7 bases from J; bases unmatched to any gene: 10. In nucleotides, the CDR3 is TGTGCCAGCAGTACAACAGGGGCGCGCAGTGAAAAACTGTTTTTT. Protein product: CASSTTGARSEKLFF.

CDR3 sequence (DNA): TGTGCCAGCTCACCAGTGGGACAGGGAGGATACGAGCAGTACTTC. Protein sequence: CASSPVGQGGYEQYF. This rearrangement joins TRBV18 to TRBJ2-7, with 9 bases matching TRBD1. J lost 4 bases, V lost 2 bases, and 6 bases had no gene match. The CDR3 is made up of 15 amino acids. Germline assignment: CDR1 KGHSH and CDR2 LQKENI.

The chain employs TRBV21-1 and TRBJ2-7; the table gives TRBD1 as D, unverified against the DNA. TRBV21-1 is listed as a pseudogene. CDR3 length: 16 amino acids. The CDR3 region has the DNA TGTGCCAGCAGCTTCATGACGCAGACAGGGAATGTCGAGCAGTACTTC. Translation gives CASSFMTQTGNVEQYF.

The chain links TRBV5-4 to TRBJ1-3, with D perhaps TRBD1 (5 bases). The germline gives CDR1 SGHNT, CDR2 YYREEE (reference sequence). The CDR3 runs to 16 residues. V was cut by 0 bases and J by 0 bases, with 10 bases left in between. CDR3 loop: CASSLVAGGSGNTIYF. The DNA for the CDR3 is TGTGCCAGCAGCTTGGTTGCGGGGGGCTCTGGAAACACCATATATTTT.

The chain couples TRBV11-2 to TRBJ2-1; 12 nucleotides match TRBD2. V lost 3 bases, J lost 6 bases, and 3 bases stayed unmatched. CDR1 and CDR2 (germline): SGHAT, FQNNGV. There are 15 residues in the CDR3. The CDR3 here is CASSFGLAGFNEQFF. In nucleotides, the CDR3 is TGTGCCAGCAGCTTTGGACTAGCGGGATTCAATGAGCAGTTCTTC.

This clone was picked up one time. This chain joins TRBV6-5 and TRBJ1-4; 7 positions match TRBD1. The CDR3 covers 14 residues. From germline, CDR1 is MNHEY and CDR2 SVGAGI. Trimming took 3 bases from V and 3 from J; bases not matched to a gene: 1. CDR3 nucleotide sequence: TGTGCCAGCAGTTATCAGGGGGCTAATGAAAAACTGTTTTTT. Encoded protein: CASSYQGANEKLFF.

This sequence joins TRBV24-1 and TRBJ2-1, with D hard to call. The CDR3 totals 12 residues. Trimming removed 9 bases at V and 6 bases at J, with 11 bases between. Per the germline V gene, CDR1 is KGHDR and CDR2 is SFDVKD. This CDR3 is CATLGPTNEQFF. CDR3 DNA: TGTGCCACCCTCGGTCCCACCAATGAGCAGTTCTTC.

J is TRBJ2-1 and V is TRBV12-5; possible D gene TRBD2, 5 bases. CDR1 and CDR2 from the germline V gene are LGHNT and FRNRAP. CDR3 length: 14 residues. Trimming removed 5 bases at V and 2 bases at J, with 10 bases between. The CDR3 protein is CASGEGGPYNEQFF. The CDR3 DNA is TGTGCTAGTGGTGAGGGTGGTCCCTACAATGAGCAGTTCTTC.